These 13 T cell receptor beta chains came from one sample sequenced in a study of blood T cell repertoires in COVID-19. Profiling relied on immunoSEQ multiplex PCR, and the TCRdb table lists in-frame clones only, not all of them. The sample consists of about 200,000 clones, roughly 80% of them appearing once. Sequenced: peripheral blood. These receptors came from a woman of 80 years or more with acute or convalescent COVID-19.

This clone has a handful of counts. It may be a read error: a sequence one base away is much more abundant. The sample contains more than one DNA sequence encoding this CDR3. The rearrangement links TRBV27 to TRBJ1-6; no definite D call. Germline V gives CDR1 MNHEY, CDR2 SMNVEV (reference sequence). V was clipped by 5 bases and J by 0 bases, with 5 bases between them. This CDR3 comprises 14 residues. CDR3: CASSPSSYNSPLHF. In DNA, the CDR3 is TGTGCCAGCAGTCCGAGCTCCTATAATTCACCCCTCCACTTT.

The chain is built from TRBV18 and TRBJ2-1; 8 positions agree with TRBD2. V shed 3 bases, J shed 0 bases, and the junction held 4 bases outside the gene matches. Germline lookup yields CDR1 KGHSH and CDR2 LQKENI. This CDR3 comprises 16 residues. In nucleotides, the CDR3 is TGTGCCAGCTCACCTGCGGGGGGAGGCTCCTACAATGAGCAGTTCTTC. This translates into CASSPAGGGSYNEQFF.

The chain is built from TRBV25-1 and TRBJ1-5; D ambiguous. CDR3 length: 16 amino acids. CDR1 is MGHDK, CDR2 SYGVNS, per germline. Trimming took off 2 bases at V and 5 bases at J, with 16 bases between the two ends. Here the CDR3 reads CASSEAPRGNDQPQHF. The CDR3 DNA sequence: TGTGCCAGCAGTGAAGCCCCGAGAGGGAACGATCAGCCCCAGCATTTT. Together with reference TRBV25-1 and TRBJ1-5, the CDR3 gives the full variable domain: EADIYQTPRYLVIGTGKKITLECSQTMGHDKMYWYQQDPGMELHLIHYSYGVNSTEKGDLSSESTVSRIRTEHFPLTLESARPSHTSQYLCASSEAPRGNDQPQHFGDGTRLSIL.

CDR3 amino acids: CACEGATYNSPLHF. The CDR3 bases are TGTGCCTGCGAGGGGGCGACCTATAATTCACCCCTCCACTTT. The chain recombines TRBV30 with TRBJ1-6, with TRBD1 matching over 7 bases. The V gene's germline CDR1 is GTSNPN and CDR2 SVGIG (reference sequence). The CDR3 is 14 residues long. The V and J ends lost 6 bases and 2 bases, in that order; junction bases with no gene match: 4.

The CDR3 nucleotides read TGTGCCAGCAGCGTAGGAGGCGGGACTAGCGTCGGGGAGCTGTTTTTT. The encoded protein is CASSVGGGTSVGELFF. This chain connects TRBV9 to TRBJ2-2; 10 bases are a match to TRBD2. Germline V CDR1 and CDR2: SGDLS, YYNGEE. This CDR3 has 16 amino acids. Trimming took 0 bases from V and 7 from J; bases not matched to a gene: 6. Full variable domain (remainder filled in from reference TRBV9 and TRBJ2-2): DSGVTQTPKHLITATGQRVTLRCSPRSGDLSVYWYQQSLDQGLQFLIQYYNGEERAKGNILERFSAQQFPDLHSELNLSSLELGDSALYFCASSVGGGTSVGELFFGEGSRLTVL.

This chain links TRBV19 with TRBJ1-1, with D perhaps TRBD1 (6 bases). Deletions cut 6 bases from V and 0 bases from J, with 11 bases between. This CDR3 contains 14 residues. Germline V gene lookup returns CDR1 LNHDA and CDR2 SQIVND (reference sequence). CDR3 region: CASRRRGMNTEAFF. CDR3 coding DNA: TGTGCCAGTAGAAGAAGGGGGATGAACACTGAAGCTTTCTTT.

This chain connects TRBV28 to TRBJ1-2; TRBD1 might be the D (5 bases). V was trimmed by 11 bases and J by 2 bases, leaving 21 bases between them. Germline assignment: CDR1 MDHEN and CDR2 SYDVKM. The CDR3 covers 15 residues. The CDR3 sequence is CAGRTLGRGNYGYTF. CDR3 coding DNA: TGTGCCGGGAGGACTTTGGGACGGGGGAACTATGGCTACACCTTC.

This rearrangement joins TRBV30 to TRBJ1-5; 7 bases are shared with TRBD1. CDR1 GTSNPN and CDR2 SVGIG come from the germline V gene (reference sequence). V was pared by 3 bases and J by 5 bases, with 7 bases of the junction left unmatched. CDR3 length: 14 amino acids. This CDR3 reads CAWSVGTADQPQHF. CDR3 in DNA: TGTGCCTGGAGCGTAGGGACAGCGGATCAGCCCCAGCATTTT.

V and J are TRBV11-2 and TRBJ2-7; 8 bases line up with TRBD1. Looked up from germline, CDR1 is SGHAT and CDR2 is FQNNGV. Trimming cost V 4 bases and J 2 bases; bases outside gene matches: 7. The CDR3 is 15 amino acids. The CDR3 DNA sequence: TGTGCCAGCAGCTCTCCTGGGACAGGAGCCTACGAGCAGTACTTC. Its translation is CASSSPGTGAYEQYF. Combining the CDR3 with reference TRBV11-2 and TRBJ2-7 gives the whole variable domain EAGVAQSPRYKIIEKRQSVAFWCNPISGHATLYWYQQILGQGPKLLIQFQNNGVVDDSQLPKDRFSAERLKGVDSTLKIQPAKLEDSAVYLCASSSPGTGAYEQYFGPGTRLTVT.

This clone was counted a few times. The chain has TRBV7-3 and TRBJ2-2, with 14 bases aligning to TRBD2. The CDR3 is 17 amino acids. Germline-derived CDR1 and CDR2 are SGHTA and FQGTGA. J was trimmed by 4 bases and V by 5 bases; bases with no gene match: 6. CDR3 region: CASSLGTSGRRTGELFF. CDR3 nucleotide sequence: TGTGCCAGCAGCCTCGGGACTAGCGGGAGACGCACCGGGGAGCTGTTTTTT.

The chain carries TRBV21-1 and TRBJ1-1; the table names TRBD1, a call not compared with the DNA. TRBV21-1 is a listed pseudogene. The CDR3 spans 13 residues. The CDR3 region has the DNA TGTGCCAGCGCCAGACAGGGTGAAACTGAAGCTTTCTTT. Its protein product is CASARQGETEAFF.

This clone was observed a handful of times. This chain uses TRBV28 with TRBJ2-3; the match to TRBD2 covers 8 bases. J was trimmed by 7 bases and V by 6 bases; bases with no gene match: 12. This CDR3 is 15 amino acids long. Germline lookup yields CDR1 MDHEN and CDR2 SYDVKM. The CDR3 reads CASSRPAGAINTQYF. In DNA, the CDR3 is TGTGCCAGCAGCAGACCAGCGGGAGCAATAAATACGCAGTATTTT.

This chain links TRBV7-2 with TRBJ1-2, with 7 bases fitting TRBD1. In germline, CDR1 is SGHTA, CDR2 FQGNSA. The junction had 6 bases not matched to a gene; V was cut back by 5 bases and J by 3 bases. This CDR3 has 14 residues. CDR3 bases: TGTGCCAGCAGCCATCCGGGACAGCACTATGGCTACACCTTC. Protein sequence: CASSHPGQHYGYTF.